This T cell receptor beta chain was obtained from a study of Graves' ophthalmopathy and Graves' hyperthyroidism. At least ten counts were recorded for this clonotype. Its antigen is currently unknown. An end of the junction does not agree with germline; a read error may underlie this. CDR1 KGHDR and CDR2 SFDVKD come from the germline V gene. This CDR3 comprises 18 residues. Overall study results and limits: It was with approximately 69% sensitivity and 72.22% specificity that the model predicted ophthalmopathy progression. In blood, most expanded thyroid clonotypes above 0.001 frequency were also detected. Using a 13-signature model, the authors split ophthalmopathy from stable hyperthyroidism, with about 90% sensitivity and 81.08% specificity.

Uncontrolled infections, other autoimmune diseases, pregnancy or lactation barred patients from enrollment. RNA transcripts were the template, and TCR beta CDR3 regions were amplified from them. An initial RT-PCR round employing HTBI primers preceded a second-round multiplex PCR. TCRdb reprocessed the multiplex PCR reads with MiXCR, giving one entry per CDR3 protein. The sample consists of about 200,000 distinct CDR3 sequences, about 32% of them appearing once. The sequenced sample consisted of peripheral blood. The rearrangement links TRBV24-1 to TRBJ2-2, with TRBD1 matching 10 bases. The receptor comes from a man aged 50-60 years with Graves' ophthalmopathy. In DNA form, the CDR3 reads TGTGCCACCAGTGATCCCCGGGGACAGGGGCTTAACACCGGAGAGCTGTTTTTT. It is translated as CATSDPRGQGLNTGELFF.